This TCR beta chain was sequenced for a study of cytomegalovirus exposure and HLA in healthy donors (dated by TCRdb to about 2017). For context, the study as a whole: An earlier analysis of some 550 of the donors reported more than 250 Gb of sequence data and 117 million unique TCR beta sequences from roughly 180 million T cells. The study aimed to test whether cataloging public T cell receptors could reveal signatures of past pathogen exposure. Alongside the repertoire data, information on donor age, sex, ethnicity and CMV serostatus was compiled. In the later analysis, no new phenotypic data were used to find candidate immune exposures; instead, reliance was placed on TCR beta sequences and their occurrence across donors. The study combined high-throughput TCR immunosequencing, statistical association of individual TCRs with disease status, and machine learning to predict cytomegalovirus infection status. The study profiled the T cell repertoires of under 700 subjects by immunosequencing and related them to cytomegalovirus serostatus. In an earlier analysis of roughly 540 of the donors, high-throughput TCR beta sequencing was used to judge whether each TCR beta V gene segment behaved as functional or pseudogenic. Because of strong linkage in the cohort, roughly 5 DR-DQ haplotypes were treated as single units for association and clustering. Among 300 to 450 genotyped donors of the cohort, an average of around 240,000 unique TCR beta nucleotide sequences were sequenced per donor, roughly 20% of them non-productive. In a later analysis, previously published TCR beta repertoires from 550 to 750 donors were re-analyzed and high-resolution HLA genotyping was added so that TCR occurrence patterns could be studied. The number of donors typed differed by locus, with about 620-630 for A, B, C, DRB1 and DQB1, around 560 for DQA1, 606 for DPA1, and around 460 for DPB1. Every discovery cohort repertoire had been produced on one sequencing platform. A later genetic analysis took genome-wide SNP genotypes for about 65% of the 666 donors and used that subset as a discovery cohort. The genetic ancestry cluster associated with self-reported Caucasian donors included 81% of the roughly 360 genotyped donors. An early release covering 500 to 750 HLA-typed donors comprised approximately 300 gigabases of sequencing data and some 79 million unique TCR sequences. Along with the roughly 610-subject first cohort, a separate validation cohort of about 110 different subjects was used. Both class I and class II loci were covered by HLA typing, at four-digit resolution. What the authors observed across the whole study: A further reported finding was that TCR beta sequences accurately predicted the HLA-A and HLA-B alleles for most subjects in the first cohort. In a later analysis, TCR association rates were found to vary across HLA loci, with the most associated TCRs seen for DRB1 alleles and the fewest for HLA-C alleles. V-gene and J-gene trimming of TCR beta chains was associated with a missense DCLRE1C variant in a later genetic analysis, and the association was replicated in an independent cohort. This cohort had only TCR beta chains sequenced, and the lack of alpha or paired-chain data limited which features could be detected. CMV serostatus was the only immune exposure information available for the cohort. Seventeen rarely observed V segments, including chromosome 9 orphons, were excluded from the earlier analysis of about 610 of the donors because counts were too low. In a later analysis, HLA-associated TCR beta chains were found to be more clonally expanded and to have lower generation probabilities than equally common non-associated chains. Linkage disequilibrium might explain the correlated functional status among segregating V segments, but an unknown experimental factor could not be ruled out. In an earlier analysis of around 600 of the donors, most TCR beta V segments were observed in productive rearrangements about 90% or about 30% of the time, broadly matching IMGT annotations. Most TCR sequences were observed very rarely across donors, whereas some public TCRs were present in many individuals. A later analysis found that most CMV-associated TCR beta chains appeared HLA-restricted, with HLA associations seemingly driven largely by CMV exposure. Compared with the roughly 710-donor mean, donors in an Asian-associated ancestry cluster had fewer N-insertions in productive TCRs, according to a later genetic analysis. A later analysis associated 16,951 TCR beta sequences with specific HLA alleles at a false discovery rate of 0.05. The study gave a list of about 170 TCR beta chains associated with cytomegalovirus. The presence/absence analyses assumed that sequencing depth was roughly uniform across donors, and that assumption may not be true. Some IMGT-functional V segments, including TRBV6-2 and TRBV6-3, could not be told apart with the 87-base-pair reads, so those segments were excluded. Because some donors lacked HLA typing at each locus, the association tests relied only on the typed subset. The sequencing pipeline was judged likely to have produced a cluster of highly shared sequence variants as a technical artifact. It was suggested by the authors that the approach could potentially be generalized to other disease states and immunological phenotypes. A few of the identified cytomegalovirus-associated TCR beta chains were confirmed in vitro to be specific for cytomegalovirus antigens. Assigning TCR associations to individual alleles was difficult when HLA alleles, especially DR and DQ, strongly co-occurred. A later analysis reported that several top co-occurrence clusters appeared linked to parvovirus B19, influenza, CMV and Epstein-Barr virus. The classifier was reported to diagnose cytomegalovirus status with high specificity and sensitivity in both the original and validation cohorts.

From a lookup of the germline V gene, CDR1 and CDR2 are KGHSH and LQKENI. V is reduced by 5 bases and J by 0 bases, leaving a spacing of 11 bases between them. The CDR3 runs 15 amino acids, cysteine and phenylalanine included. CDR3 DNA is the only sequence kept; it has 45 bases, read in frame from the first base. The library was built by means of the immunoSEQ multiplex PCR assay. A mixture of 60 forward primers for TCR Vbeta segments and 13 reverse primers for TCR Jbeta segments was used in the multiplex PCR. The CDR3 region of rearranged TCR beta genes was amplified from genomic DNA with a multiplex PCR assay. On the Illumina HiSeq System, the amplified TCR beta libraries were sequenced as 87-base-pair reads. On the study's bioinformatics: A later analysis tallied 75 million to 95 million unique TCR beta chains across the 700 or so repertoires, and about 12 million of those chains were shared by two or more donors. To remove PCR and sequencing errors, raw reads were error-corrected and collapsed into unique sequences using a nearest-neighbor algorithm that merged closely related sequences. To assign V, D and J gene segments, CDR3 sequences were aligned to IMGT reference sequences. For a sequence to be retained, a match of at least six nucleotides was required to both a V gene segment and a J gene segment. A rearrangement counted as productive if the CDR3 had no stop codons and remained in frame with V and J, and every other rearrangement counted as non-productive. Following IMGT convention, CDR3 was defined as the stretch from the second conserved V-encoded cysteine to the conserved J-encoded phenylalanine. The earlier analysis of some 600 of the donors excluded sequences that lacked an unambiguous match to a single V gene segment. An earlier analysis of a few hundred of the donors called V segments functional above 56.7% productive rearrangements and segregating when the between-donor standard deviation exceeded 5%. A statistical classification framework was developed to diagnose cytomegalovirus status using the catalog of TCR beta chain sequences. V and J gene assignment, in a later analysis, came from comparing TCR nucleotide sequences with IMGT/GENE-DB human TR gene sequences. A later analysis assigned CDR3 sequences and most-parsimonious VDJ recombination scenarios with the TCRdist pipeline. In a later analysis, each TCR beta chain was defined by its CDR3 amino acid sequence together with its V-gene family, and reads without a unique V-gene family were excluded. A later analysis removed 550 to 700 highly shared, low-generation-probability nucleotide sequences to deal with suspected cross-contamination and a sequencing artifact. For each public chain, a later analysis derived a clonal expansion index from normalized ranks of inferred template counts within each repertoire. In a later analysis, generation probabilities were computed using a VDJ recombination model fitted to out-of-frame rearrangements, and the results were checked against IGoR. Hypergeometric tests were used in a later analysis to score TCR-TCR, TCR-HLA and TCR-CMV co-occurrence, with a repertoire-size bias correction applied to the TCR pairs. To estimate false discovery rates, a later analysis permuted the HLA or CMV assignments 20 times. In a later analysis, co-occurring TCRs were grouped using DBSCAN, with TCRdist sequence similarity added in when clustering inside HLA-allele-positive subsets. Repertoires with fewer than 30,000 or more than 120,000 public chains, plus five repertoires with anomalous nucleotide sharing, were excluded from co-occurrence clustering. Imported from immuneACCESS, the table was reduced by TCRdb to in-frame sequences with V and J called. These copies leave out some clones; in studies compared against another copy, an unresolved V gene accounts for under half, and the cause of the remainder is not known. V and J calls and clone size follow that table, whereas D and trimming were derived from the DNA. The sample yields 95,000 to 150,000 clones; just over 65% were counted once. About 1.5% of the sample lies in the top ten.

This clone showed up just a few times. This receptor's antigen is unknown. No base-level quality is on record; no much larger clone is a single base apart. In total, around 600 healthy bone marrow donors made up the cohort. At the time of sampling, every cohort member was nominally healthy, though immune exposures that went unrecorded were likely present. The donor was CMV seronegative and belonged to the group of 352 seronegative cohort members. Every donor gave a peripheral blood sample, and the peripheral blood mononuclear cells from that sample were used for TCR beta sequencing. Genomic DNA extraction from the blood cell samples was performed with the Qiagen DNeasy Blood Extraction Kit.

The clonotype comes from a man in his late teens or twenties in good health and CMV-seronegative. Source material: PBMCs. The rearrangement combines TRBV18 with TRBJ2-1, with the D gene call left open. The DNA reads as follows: TGTGCCAGCTCATTTGGTCCCAGCTCCTACAATGAGCAGTTCTTC. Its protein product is CASSFGPSSYNEQFF.